This TCR beta chain was obtained from a study of T-cell reconstitution after alpha-beta-depleted transplantation in children. Points from the study as a whole: After transplant, at about two months, alpha-beta T cells were reportedly derived from several hundred expanded graft clones.

The CDR3 is 10 amino acids. Germline CDR1 reads SQVTM; CDR2 reads ANQGSEA. V shed 6 bases, J shed 5 bases, and the junction held 0 bases outside the gene matches. The authors prepared the TCRbeta library with unique molecular identifiers. TCRdb independently ran MiXCR on the PCR reads; one entry per CDR3 protein. There are around 440,000 distinct CDR3 sequences in the sample; under 12% occur only once, and 2% lies in the top ten. This clonotype was seen many times. Its antigen is still unknown. V gene TRBV29-1 combines with J gene TRBJ2-7; 8 bases match TRBD1. The TCR originated in a child aged 2 to 10 with inherited bone marrow failure, due to receive a stem cell transplant. The sample here was PBMCs, taken before TCRalphabeta/CD19-depleted stem cell transplant. CDR3 region: CSVGQDEQYF. The CDR3 nucleotides read TGCAGCGTGGGACAGGACGAGCAGTACTTC.